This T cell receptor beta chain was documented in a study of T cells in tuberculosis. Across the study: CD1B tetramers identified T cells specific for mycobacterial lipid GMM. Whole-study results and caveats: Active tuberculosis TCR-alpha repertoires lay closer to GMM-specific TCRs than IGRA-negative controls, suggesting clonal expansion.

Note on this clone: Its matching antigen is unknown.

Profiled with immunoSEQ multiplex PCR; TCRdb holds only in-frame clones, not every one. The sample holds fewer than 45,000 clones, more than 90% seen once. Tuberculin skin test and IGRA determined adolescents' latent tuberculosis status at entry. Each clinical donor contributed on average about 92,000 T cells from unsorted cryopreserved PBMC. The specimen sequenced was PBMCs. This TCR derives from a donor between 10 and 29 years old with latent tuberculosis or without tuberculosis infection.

The CDR3 protein is CASSSIQGSWGYTF. CDR3 in DNA: TGTGCCAGCAGCTCCATACAGGGATCATGGGGCTACACCTTC. The chain recombines TRBV5-6 with TRBJ1-2; a possible D gene is TRBD1 (6 bases). Germline values: CDR1 SGHDT, CDR2 YYEEEE. Trimming pared 3 bases from V and 8 bases from J, leaving 17 bases between. This CDR3 spans 14 amino acids.